These 28 T cell receptor beta chains originate from one sample sequenced in a study of blood T cell repertoires in COVID-19. Generated by immunoSEQ multiplex PCR, the TCRdb table keeps only in-frame clones and is missing some. The sample lists about 140,000 clones, around 81% occurring once. Sequenced input: peripheral blood. The receptors originated from a human donor in a cohort sampled during active COVID-19.

A few counts support this clone. V gene TRBV19 combines with J gene TRBJ1-4, with a possible D match to TRBD1 (6 bases). The CDR3 is made up of 15 amino acids. Germline V gene sequence: CDR1 LNHDA, CDR2 SQIVND (reference sequence). V was pared by 5 bases and J by 5 bases, with 15 bases between. The CDR3 DNA follows: TGTGCCAGTAGTGCACAGGGCGGGCGGAATGAAAAACTGTTTTTT. It encodes CASSAQGGRNEKLFF.

The chain is built from TRBV9 and TRBJ2-3, with TRBD1 as a possible D gene (6 bases). The V gene lost 4 bases and the J gene lost 1 base, with 16 bases spanning the gap. This CDR3 has 16 residues. CDR1 and CDR2 from the germline V gene are SGDLS and YYNGEE. The CDR3 sequence: CASSLKQDRRTDTQYF. The CDR3 nucleotides are TGTGCCAGCAGCCTTAAGCAGGACAGACGCACAGATACGCAGTATTTT.

CDR3 sequence (DNA): TGTGCCAGCAGCTTTGGGGGGAGCCCCTCTGGGGCCAACGTCCTGACTTTC. Translating it yields CASSFGGSPSGANVLTF. This chain uses TRBV7-8 with TRBJ2-6, with D possibly matching TRBD2 (6 bases). The CDR3 sequence is 17 residues long. V was shortened by 3 bases and J by 0 bases, with 12 bases between the two germline ends. Germline CDR1 is SGHVS and CDR2 is FQNEAQ.

The gene calls are TRBV24-1 and TRBJ2-1; 11 nucleotides line up with TRBD2. The CDR3 has 13 amino acids. The junction had 5 bases not matched to a gene; V was cut back by 3 bases and J by 14 bases. CDR1 is KGHDR and CDR2 is SFDVKD in the germline V gene. The chain's CDR3 is CATSDGPSGRKFF. The DNA for the CDR3 is TGTGCCACCAGTGATGGGCCTAGCGGGAGGAAGTTCTTC.

J is TRBJ1-1 and V is TRBV5-1; 9 bases map to TRBD1. This CDR3 comprises 14 residues. Trimming at V came to 3 bases and at J to 7 bases, leaving 7 bases not matched to a gene. Germline V gene lookup returns CDR1 SGHRS and CDR2 YFSETQ. CDR3 protein: CASSSTVTGGEAFF. The CDR3 nucleotides are TGCGCCAGCAGCTCGACAGTGACAGGGGGTGAAGCTTTCTTT.

The chain couples TRBV29-1 to TRBJ2-3; D unclear. V lost 3 bases and J 8 bases, leaving 15 bases between the germline ends. Germline CDR1 reads SQVTM; CDR2 reads ANQGSEA. The CDR3 covers 13 residues. This CDR3 is CSVDRVSMVTQYF. In DNA, the CDR3 is TGCAGCGTTGACAGAGTTAGCATGGTTACGCAGTATTTT.

V gene TRBV19 combines with J gene TRBJ2-7; D is ambiguous. The V end was cut by 8 bases, the J end by 7 bases, with 18 bases between. The CDR3 has 13 residues. CDR1 is LNHDA, CDR2 SQIVND, per germline (reference sequence). DNA for the CDR3: TGTGCCAGTTCAAATCCCCCGATGCAGGAGCAGTACTTC. Translating it yields CASSNPPMQEQYF. The full variable domain, in which reference TRBV19 and TRBJ2-7 provide the parts outside the CDR3, is DGGITQSPKYLFRKEGQNVTLSCEQNLNHDAMYWYRQDPGQGLRLIYYSQIVNDFQKGDIAEGYSVSREKKESFPLTVTSAQKNPTAFYLCASSNPPMQEQYFGPGTRLTVT.

The rearrangement links TRBV9 to TRBJ2-1; TRBD2 is a possible D gene (6 bases). CDR3 length: 16 amino acids. In germline, CDR1 is SGDLS, CDR2 YYNGEE. The V gene lost 2 bases and the J gene lost 0 bases, with 12 bases spanning the gap. The CDR3, as DNA: TGTGCCAGCAGCGTTTCTAGCGACAGCTCCTACAATGAGCAGTTCTTC. Translating it yields CASSVSSDSSYNEQFF.

The V and J genes are TRBV7-9 and TRBJ1-1; 7 positions agree with TRBD1. V lost 11 bases and J lost 3; bases outside the gene matches: 3. CDR3 size: 11 residues. CDR1 and CDR2 (germline): SEHNR, FQNEAQ (reference sequence). DNA for the CDR3: TGTGCCGGCGACAGGGACACTGAAGCTTTCTTT. Encoded protein: CAGDRDTEAFF.

The sample holds many counts of this clone. V gene TRBV27 combines with J gene TRBJ2-7; D gene ambiguous. The V gene lost 5 bases and the J gene lost 2 bases, with 22 bases spanning the gap. Germline CDR1 reads MNHEY; CDR2 reads SMNVEV (reference sequence). The CDR3 spans 17 residues. The CDR3 region has the DNA TGTGCCAGCAGTCTACGTGAGTCGGTCAGCGAGCCCTACGAGCAGTACTTC. This encodes CASSLRESVSEPYEQYF.

Regarding this clone: Other nucleotide sequences in the sample specify the same CDR3. The chain recombines TRBV27 with TRBJ2-5; 13 bases are a match to TRBD2. The CDR3 has 14 residues. Germline V lookup: CDR1 MNHEY, CDR2 SMNVEV (reference sequence). The V gene end was trimmed by 10 bases and the J gene end by 2 bases; junction bases not matched to a gene: 4. DNA of the CDR3: TGTGCCACCGGACTAGCGGGAGTGCAAGAGACCCAGTACTTC. Protein: CATGLAGVQETQYF.

J is TRBJ2-1 and V is TRBV9; TRBD2 matches at 11 bases. The length of the CDR3 is 17 residues. V lost 0 bases to trimming and J lost 2 bases; unmatched junction nucleotides: 4. The V gene's germline CDR1 is SGDLS and CDR2 YYNGEE. CDR3 coding DNA: TGTGCCAGCAGCGTAGGCCTGACTAGCGGGGCCTACAATGAGCAGTTCTTC. Translating gives CASSVGLTSGAYNEQFF.

V usage is TRBV5-4 and J usage is TRBJ2-3, with 9 positions matching TRBD2. From germline, CDR1 is SGHNT and CDR2 YYREEE (reference sequence). V was pared by 3 bases and J by 0 bases, with 5 bases of the junction left unmatched. The CDR3 is made up of 16 amino acids. The CDR3 coding sequence is TGTGCCAGCAGCTGGGTGACTAGCGGTAGCACAGATACGCAGTATTTT. Protein: CASSWVTSGSTDTQYF.

CDR3 protein: CASRTGPYGYTF. DNA for the CDR3: TGTGCCAGCAGGACAGGGCCCTATGGCTACACCTTC. This rearrangement joins TRBV6-5 to TRBJ1-2; 7 positions agree with TRBD1. Germline CDR1 MNHEY, CDR2 SVGAGI. J gave up 4 bases and V 6 bases, and 2 bases lay outside the gene matches. This CDR3 comprises 12 residues.

This chain links TRBV19 with TRBJ1-1; D remains ambiguous. Between the trimmed V and J ends, which lost 7 bases and 5 bases, there was a span of 17 bases. Per germline, CDR1 LNHDA and CDR2 SQIVND (reference sequence). The CDR3 has 14 amino acids. This CDR3 reads CASNAGRIRTEAFF. CDR3 coding DNA: TGTGCCAGTAACGCGGGCAGGATACGTACTGAAGCTTTCTTT.

The chain is built from TRBV18 and TRBJ2-7; 7 bases are a match to TRBD1. This CDR3 has 14 residues. Germline loops: CDR1 KGHSH, CDR2 LQKENI. J lost 3 bases, V lost 5 bases, and 7 bases had no gene match. The CDR3 sequence: CASSFTGADYEQYF. In DNA, the CDR3 is TGTGCCAGCTCATTCACAGGGGCTGACTACGAGCAGTACTTC.

The rearrangement joins TRBV4-3 to TRBJ2-6; the match to TRBD1 covers 9 bases. The CDR3 runs 19 residues. J gave up 2 bases and V 0 bases, and 8 bases lay outside the gene matches. Germline V CDR1 and CDR2: LGHNA, YSLEER. The CDR3 DNA follows: TGCGCCAGCAGCCAAGATAGTGGGACAGGGTCCCCTGGGGCCAACGTCCTGACTTTC. Translating gives CASSQDSGTGSPGANVLTF.

The J gene is TRBJ2-2, the V gene TRBV28; 8 bases line up with TRBD1. CDR1 MDHEN and CDR2 SYDVKM come from the germline V gene. This CDR3 region has 16 residues. The ends lost 3 bases at V and 6 bases at J; junction bases unmatched: 9. The CDR3 is CASSFKRTGSPGELFF. DNA for the CDR3: TGTGCCAGCAGTTTTAAGCGGACAGGGTCCCCCGGGGAGCTGTTTTTT.

V usage is TRBV5-1 and J usage is TRBJ1-3; D call uncertain. V was trimmed by 3 bases and J by 2 bases, leaving 12 bases between them. This CDR3 region has 15 residues. Germline CDR1 is SGHRS and CDR2 is YFSETQ. CDR3: CASSSTPEAGNTIYF. In DNA form, the CDR3 reads TGCGCCAGCAGCTCGACGCCTGAGGCTGGAAACACCATATATTTT. Drawing the rest from reference TRBV5-1 and TRBJ1-3, the complete variable domain is KAGVTQTPRYLIKTRGQQVTLSCSPISGHRSVSWYQQTPGQGLQFLFEYFSETQRNKGNFPGRFSGRQFSNSRSEMNVSTLELGDSALYLCASSSTPEAGNTIYFGEGSWLTVV.

This clone has only a few counts. The V gene is TRBV7-6, the J gene TRBJ2-7; TRBD1 aligns across 7 bases. Germline CDR1 SGHVS, CDR2 FNYEAQ. The ends lost 4 bases at V and 5 bases at J; junction bases unmatched: 8. This CDR3 comprises 14 residues. The CDR3 is CASSYRQGRHEQYF. CDR3 DNA: TGTGCCAGCAGCTACCGACAGGGAAGACACGAGCAGTACTTC.

This chain links TRBV5-5 with TRBJ2-5; 7 bases match TRBD1. This CDR3 region has 17 residues. V lost 2 bases and J lost 0; bases outside the gene matches: 10. Germline V CDR1 and CDR2: SGHKS, YYEKEE (reference sequence). CDR3 loop: CASSLRGGEVYQETQYF. CDR3 bases: TGTGCCAGCAGCTTACGAGGGGGCGAAGTGTACCAAGAGACCCAGTACTTC.

The gene calls are TRBV28 and TRBJ1-3, with 8 nucleotides matching TRBD1. The CDR3 sequence is 15 residues long. J gave up 0 bases and V 11 bases, and 9 bases lay outside the gene matches. The germline V gene has CDR1 MDHEN and CDR2 SYDVKM. CDR3 region: CAGQQGGHSGNTIYF. The CDR3 DNA reads TGTGCCGGCCAACAGGGGGGTCACTCTGGAAACACCATATATTTT.

This chain joins TRBV4-1 and TRBJ2-3; the D is unclear. Germline V CDR1 and CDR2: MGHRA, YSYEKL. There are 15 residues in the CDR3. V lost 0 bases and J 1 base, leaving 8 bases between the germline ends. The CDR3 region has the DNA TGCGCCAGCAGCCAAGACCGGTTGGGCACAGATACGCAGTATTTT. Residues: CASSQDRLGTDTQYF.

This sequence joins TRBV18 and TRBJ1-4; a weak D match, TRBD1 (5 bases). V lost 4 bases to trimming and J lost 0 bases, with 9 bases between them. Germline CDR1 and CDR2: KGHSH and LQKENI. The CDR3 extends over 15 amino acids. As DNA, the CDR3 is TGTGCCAGCTCACGACAGTCCCCAACTAATGAAAAACTGTTTTTT. Translation: CASSRQSPTNEKLFF.

The chain combines TRBV15 with TRBJ2-3, with 7 nucleotides matching TRBD1. CDR3 length: 14 amino acids. V lost 7 bases to trimming and J lost 0 bases; unmatched junction nucleotides: 4. Germline V gene lookup returns CDR1 LNHNV and CDR2 YYDKDF (reference sequence). DNA of the CDR3: TGTGCCACCACCGCGACAGGGAGCACAGATACGCAGTATTTT. Its translation: CATTATGSTDTQYF.

This clone came up a few times. This sequence joins TRBV20-1 and TRBJ1-5; 7 bases map to TRBD1. The germline V gene encodes CDR1 DFQATT and CDR2 SNEGSKA (reference sequence). Losses at the gene ends were 4 bases for V and 7 bases for J; bases not matched to a gene: 7. The length of the CDR3 is 13 residues. CDR3 protein: CSATEQGRQPQHF. The CDR3 coding sequence is TGCAGTGCTACTGAACAGGGGAGACAGCCCCAGCATTTT.

The chain uses TRBV14 and TRBJ2-5; 13 bases map to TRBD2. Germline CDR1 and CDR2: SGHDN and FVKESK. The CDR3 consists of 16 residues. The ends lost 4 bases at V and 6 bases at J; junction bases unmatched: 8. CDR3 in DNA: TGTGCCAGCAGCCCGCAACCGGGACTAGCGGGACAGACCCAGTACTTC. Encoded protein: CASSPQPGLAGQTQYF.

The gene calls are TRBV11-1 and TRBJ2-5, with a weak D call TRBD1 (6 bases). Germline V gene lookup returns CDR1 SGHAT and CDR2 FQDESV (reference sequence). This CDR3 region has 13 residues. Trimming shortened V by 5 bases and J by 3 bases, and 10 bases separated the two germline ends. The CDR3 region has the DNA TGTGCCAGCAGCCTACACAGGGAAGAGACCCAGTACTTC. This translates into CASSLHREETQYF.